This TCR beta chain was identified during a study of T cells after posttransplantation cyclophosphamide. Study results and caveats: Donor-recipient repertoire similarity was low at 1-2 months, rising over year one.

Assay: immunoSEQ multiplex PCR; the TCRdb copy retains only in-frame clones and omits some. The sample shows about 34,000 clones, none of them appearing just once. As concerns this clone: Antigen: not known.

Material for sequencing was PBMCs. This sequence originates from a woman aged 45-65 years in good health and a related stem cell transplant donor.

The CDR3 sequence: CAVGTIHQETQYF. The CDR3 DNA reads as TGTGCCGTCGGGACAATCCACCAAGAGACCCAGTACTTC. The J gene is TRBJ2-5, the V gene TRBV7-7, with a weak D call TRBD1 (6 bases). The CDR3 contains 13 residues. V was cut by 11 bases and J by 0 bases, with 13 bases left in between. Germline-derived CDR1 and CDR2 are SSHAT and FNYEAQ (reference sequence).